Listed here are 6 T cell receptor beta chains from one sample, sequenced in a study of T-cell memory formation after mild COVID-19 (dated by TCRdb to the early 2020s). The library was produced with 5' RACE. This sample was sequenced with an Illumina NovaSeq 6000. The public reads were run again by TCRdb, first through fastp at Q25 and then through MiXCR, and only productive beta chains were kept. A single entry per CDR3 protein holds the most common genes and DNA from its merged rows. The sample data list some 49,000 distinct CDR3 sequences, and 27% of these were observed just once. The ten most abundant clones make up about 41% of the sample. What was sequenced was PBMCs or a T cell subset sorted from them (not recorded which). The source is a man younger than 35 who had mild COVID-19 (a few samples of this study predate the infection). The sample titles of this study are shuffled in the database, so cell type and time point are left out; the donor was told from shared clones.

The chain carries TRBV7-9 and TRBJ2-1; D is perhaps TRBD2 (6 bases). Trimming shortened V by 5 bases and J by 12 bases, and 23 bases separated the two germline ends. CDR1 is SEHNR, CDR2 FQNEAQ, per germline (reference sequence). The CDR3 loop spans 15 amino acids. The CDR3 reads CASSPYPPLGSRQFF. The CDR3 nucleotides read TGTGCCAGCAGCCCGTACCCCCCCCTCGGGAGTCGGCAGTTCTTC.

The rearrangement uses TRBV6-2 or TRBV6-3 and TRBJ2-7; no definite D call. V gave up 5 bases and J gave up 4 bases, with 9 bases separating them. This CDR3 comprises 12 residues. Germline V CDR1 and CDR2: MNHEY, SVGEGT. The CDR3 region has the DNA TGTGCCAGCAGTGCCGGTTCTTACGAGCAGTACGTC. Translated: CASSAGSYEQYV.

This CDR3 reads CATSSSSGYEQYV. In DNA form, the CDR3 reads TGTGCCACCAGCAGCAGTAGCGGGTACGAGCAGTACGTC. The chain couples TRBV15 to TRBJ2-7; 7 bases line up with TRBD2. This CDR3 region has 13 residues. J lost 4 bases, V lost 3 bases, and 3 bases had no gene match. From germline, CDR1 is LNHNV and CDR2 YYDKDF (reference sequence).

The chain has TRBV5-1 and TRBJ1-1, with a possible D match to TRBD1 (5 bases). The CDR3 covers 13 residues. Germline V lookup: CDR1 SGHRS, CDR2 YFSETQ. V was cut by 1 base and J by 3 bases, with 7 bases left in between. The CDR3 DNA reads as TGCGCCAGCAGCTTGATGGGGGACACTGAAGCTTTCTTT. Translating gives CASSLMGDTEAFF.

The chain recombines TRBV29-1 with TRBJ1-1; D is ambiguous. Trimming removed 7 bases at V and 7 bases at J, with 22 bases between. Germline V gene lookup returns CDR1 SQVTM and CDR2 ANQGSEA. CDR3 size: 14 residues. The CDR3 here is CSAGLGKPRDEAFF. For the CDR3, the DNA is TGCAGCGCTGGGCTGGGCAAGCCCCGGGATGAAGCTTTCTTT. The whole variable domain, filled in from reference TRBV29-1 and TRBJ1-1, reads SAVISQKPSRDICQRGTSLTIQCQVDSQVTMMFWYRQQPGQSLTLIATANQGSEATYESGFVIDKFPISRPNLTFSTLTVSNMSPEDSSIYLCSAGLGKPRDEAFFGQGTRLTVV.

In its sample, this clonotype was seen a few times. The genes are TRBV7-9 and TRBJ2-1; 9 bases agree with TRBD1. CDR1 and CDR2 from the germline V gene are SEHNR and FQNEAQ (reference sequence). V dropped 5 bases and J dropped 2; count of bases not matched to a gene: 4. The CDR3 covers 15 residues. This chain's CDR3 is CASSTGTGPYNEQFF. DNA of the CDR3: TGTGCCAGCAGCACCGGGACAGGGCCCTACAATGAGCAGTTCTTC. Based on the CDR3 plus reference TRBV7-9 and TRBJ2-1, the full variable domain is DTGVSQNPRHKITKRGQNVTFRCDPISEHNRLYWYRQTLGQGPEFLTYFQNEAQLEKSRLLSDRFSAERPKGSFSTLEIQRTEQGDSAMYLCASSTGTGPYNEQFFGPGTRLTVL.